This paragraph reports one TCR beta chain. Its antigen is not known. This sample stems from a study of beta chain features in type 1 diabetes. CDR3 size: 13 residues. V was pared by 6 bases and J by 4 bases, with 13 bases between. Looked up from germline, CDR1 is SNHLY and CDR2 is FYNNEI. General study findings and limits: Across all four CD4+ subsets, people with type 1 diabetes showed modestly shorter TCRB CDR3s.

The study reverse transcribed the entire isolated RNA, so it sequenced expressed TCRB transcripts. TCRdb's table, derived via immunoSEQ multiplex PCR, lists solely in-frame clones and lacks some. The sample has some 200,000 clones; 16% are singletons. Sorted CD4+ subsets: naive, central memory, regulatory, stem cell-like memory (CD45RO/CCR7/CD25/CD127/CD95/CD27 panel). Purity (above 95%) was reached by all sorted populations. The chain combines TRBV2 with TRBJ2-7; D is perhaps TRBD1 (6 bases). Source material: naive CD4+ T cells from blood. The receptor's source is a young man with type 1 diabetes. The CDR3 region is CASRMDSFYEQYF. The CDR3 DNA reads TGTGCCAGCAGAATGGACAGTTTTTACGAGCAGTACTTC.